The rows below give T cell receptor beta chains drawn from one sample of a study of T cells in Graves' hyperthyroidism and ophthalmopathy. TCRdb used MiXCR to reprocess the multiplex PCR reads, holding one entry per CDR3 protein. This table has hundreds of thousands of distinct CDR3 sequences, just over 45% appearing once. The sequencing input was peripheral blood or thyroid tissue (not recorded which). Receptor source: a woman younger than 30 with Graves' hyperthyroidism. The CDR3 runs from the conserved cysteine through the conserved F or W. Each record gives: V gene, clone size, J gene, D gene, CDR3 DNA, CDR3 protein. The D gene is left open where the match is weak. Where a row states a size, it is once, few, many or the class of an expanded clone; other rows omit it.

TRBV2,NA,TRBJ1-2,NA,TGTGCCAGCAGTAACACCGGGGTGGGGACGGTCTTAATCGGCTACACCTTC,CASSNTGVGTVLIGYTF
TRBV20-1,once,TRBJ2-7,TRBD2,TGCAGTGCTATAAATCCGAGCGGGAGGAGGTACGAGCAGTACTTC,CSAINPSGRRYEQYF
TRBV7-9,few,TRBJ2-7,NA,TGTGCCAGCAGCTTAGCCCCTAACTCCTACGAGCAGTACTTC,CASSLAPNSYEQYF
TRBV29-1,many,TRBJ1-2,NA,TGCAGCGTGCCCCACATGTTATTAGGAGGTTATGGCTACACCTTC,CSVPHMLLGGYGYTF
TRBV29-1,many,TRBJ2-7,NA,TGCAGCGTTGTACGACCGGAGGGCTACGAGCAGTACTTC,CSVVRPEGYEQYF
TRBV2,NA,TRBJ1-2,NA,TGTGCCAGCAGTGGGGGGTCGGGATTCGACTATGGCTACACCTTC,CASSGGSGFDYGYTF
TRBV29-1,NA,TRBJ1-2,NA,TGCAGCGTTGATCAGGAGAGCTACACCTTC,CSVDQESYTF
TRBV19,many,TRBJ2-7,TRBD2,TGTGCCAGTAGTATAACGGGAGGAACCTACGAGCAGTACTTC,CASSITGGTYEQYF
TRBV7-9,NA,TRBJ2-7,NA,TGTGCCAGCAGTTTCTCTAGGGGGTACCCCTACGAGCAGTACTTC,CASSFSRGYPYEQYF
TRBV9,NA,TRBJ2-5,NA,TGTGCCAGCAGCCTAGGGACGGCTGAGACCCAGTACTTC,CASSLGTAETQYF
TRBV7-2,NA,TRBJ2-7,NA,TGTGCCAGCAGCCACCCAAGGGACGAGCAGTACTTC,CASSHPRDEQYF
TRBV29-1,NA,TRBJ2-7,NA,TGCAGCGTTGAAATGCATCCCTACGAGCAGTACTTC,CSVEMHPYEQYF
TRBV25-1,NA,TRBJ1-1,NA,TGTGCCAGCGAACGATGGGGCCCTAGAGGGAACACTGAAGCTTTCTTT,CASERWGPRGNTEAFF
TRBV10-3,NA,TRBJ1-4,NA,TGTGCCATCCGCGGCCCCAATGAAAAACTGTTTTTT,CAIRGPNEKLFF
TRBV10-2,NA,TRBJ2-3,TRBD2,TGCGCCAGCAGTGAGGCTAGCGGAGATACGCAGTATTTT,CASSEASGDTQYF
TRBV2,NA,TRBJ1-1,NA,TGCGCCAGCAGCTTTCACAGGGAAGTGGGCACTGAAGCTTTCTTT,CASSFHREVGTEAFF
TRBV10-3,many,TRBJ1-2,NA,TGTGCCATCAGTGGCGAGAAATCCCCTCCTAACTATGGCTACACCTTC,CAISGEKSPPNYGYTF
TRBV15,NA,TRBJ2-7,NA,TGTGCCACCAGCAGTGAGCTAGCCTACGAGCAGTACTTC,CATSSELAYEQYF